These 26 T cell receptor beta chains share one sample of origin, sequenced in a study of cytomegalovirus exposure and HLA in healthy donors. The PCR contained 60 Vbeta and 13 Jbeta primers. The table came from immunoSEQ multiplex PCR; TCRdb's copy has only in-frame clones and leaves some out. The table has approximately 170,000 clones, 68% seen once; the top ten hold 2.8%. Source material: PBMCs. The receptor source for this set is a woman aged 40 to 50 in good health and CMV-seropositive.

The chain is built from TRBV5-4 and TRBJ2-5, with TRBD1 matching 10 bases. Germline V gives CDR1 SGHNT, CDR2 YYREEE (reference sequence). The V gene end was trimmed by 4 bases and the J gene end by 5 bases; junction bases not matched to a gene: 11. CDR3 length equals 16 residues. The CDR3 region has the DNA TGTGCCAGCAGCCCGGGCGGGACAGGGGTGGGTGAGACCCAGTACTTC. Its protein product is CASSPGGTGVGETQYF.

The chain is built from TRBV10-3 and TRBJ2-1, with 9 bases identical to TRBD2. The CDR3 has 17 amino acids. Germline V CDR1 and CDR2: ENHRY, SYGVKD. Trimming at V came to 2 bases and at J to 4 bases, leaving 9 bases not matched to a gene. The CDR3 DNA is TGTGCCATCAGTGAGCGTATAGCGGGAGCATCGTACAATGAGCAGTTCTTC. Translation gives CAISERIAGASYNEQFF.

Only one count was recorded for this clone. CDR3 protein: CASSPGQGEYGYTF. In DNA form, the CDR3 reads TGTGCCAGCAGCCCCGGACAGGGAGAGTATGGCTACACCTTC. The chain is built from TRBV7-6 and TRBJ1-2, with TRBD1 matching 8 bases. J lost 5 bases, V lost 5 bases, and 7 bases had no gene match. Germline V CDR1 and CDR2: SGHVS, FNYEAQ. The CDR3 runs to 14 residues.

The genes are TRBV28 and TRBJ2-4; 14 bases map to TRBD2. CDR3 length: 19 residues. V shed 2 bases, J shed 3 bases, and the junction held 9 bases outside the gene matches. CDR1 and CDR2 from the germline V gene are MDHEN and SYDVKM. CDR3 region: CASSLLVGLAGADKNIQYF. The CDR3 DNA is TGTGCCAGCAGTTTACTAGTGGGACTAGCGGGAGCGGACAAAAACATTCAGTACTTC.

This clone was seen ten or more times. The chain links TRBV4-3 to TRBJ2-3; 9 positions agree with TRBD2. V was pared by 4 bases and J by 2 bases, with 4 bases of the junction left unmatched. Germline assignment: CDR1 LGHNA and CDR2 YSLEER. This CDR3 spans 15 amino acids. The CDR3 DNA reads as TGCGCCAGCAGCCTGCTAGCGGGAACCACAGATACGCAGTATTTT. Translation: CASSLLAGTTDTQYF.

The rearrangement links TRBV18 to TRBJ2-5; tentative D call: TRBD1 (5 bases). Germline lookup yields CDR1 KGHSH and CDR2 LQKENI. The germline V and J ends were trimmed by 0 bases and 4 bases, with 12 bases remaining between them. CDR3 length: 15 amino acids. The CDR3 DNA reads TGTGCCAGCTCACCACCATCAGGGATGCGAGAGACCCAGTACTTC. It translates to CASSPPSGMRETQYF.

The CDR3 is CASSLTGQISYEQYF. The CDR3 region has the DNA TGCGCCAGCAGCTTAACGGGACAGATCTCCTACGAGCAGTACTTC. J is TRBJ2-7 and V is TRBV5-1, with TRBD1 matching over 7 bases. Per germline, CDR1 SGHRS and CDR2 YFSETQ. J lost 0 bases, V lost 2 bases, and 5 bases had no gene match. The CDR3 is made up of 15 amino acids.

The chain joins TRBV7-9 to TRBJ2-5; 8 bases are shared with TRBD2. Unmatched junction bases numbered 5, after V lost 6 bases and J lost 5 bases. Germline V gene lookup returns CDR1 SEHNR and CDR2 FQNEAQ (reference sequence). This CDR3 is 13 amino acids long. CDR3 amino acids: CASSQAGVETQYF. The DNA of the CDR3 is TGTGCCAGCAGTCAAGCGGGGGTCGAGACCCAGTACTTC.

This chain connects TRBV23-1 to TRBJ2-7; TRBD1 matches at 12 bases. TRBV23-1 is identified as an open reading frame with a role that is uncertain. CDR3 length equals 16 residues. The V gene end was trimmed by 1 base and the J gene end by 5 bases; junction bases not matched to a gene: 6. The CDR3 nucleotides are TGCGCCAGCAGTCAATTTTGGGGACAGGGGGCCGACGAGCAGTACTTC. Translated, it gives CASSQFWGQGADEQYF.

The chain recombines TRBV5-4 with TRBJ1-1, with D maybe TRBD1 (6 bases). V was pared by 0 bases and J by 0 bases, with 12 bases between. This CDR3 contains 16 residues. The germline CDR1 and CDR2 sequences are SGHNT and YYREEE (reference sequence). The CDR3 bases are TGTGCCAGCAGCTTGGGTCAGGGGCGAATGAACACTGAAGCTTTCTTT. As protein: CASSLGQGRMNTEAFF.

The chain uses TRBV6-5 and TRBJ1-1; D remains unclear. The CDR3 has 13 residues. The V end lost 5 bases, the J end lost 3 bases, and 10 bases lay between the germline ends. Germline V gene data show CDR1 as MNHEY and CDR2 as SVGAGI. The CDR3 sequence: CASSEGSYTEAFF. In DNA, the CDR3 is TGTGCCAGCAGTGAGGGCAGTTACACTGAAGCTTTCTTT.

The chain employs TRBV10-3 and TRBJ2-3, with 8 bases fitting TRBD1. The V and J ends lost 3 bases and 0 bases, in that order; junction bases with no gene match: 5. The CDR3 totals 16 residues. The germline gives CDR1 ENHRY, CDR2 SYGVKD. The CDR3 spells CAISEQGQGSTDTQYF. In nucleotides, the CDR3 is TGTGCCATCAGTGAACAAGGACAGGGCAGCACAGATACGCAGTATTTT.

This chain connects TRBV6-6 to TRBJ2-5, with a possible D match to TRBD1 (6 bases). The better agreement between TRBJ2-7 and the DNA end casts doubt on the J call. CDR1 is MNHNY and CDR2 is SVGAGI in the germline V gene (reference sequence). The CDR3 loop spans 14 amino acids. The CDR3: CASSYRTDSYEQYF. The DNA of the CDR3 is TGTGCCAGCAGTTACCGGACAGACTCCTACGAGCAGTACTTC.

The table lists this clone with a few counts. In DNA, the CDR3 is TGTGCCAGCAGCTTCGCCCCAGGGGTAACTATGGGCTACACCTTC. Residues: CASSFAPGVTMGYTF. The chain recombines TRBV11-2 with TRBJ1-2, with D tentatively TRBD1 (6 bases). V shed 3 bases and J shed 8 bases, with 19 bases lying between them. Germline V gene lookup returns CDR1 SGHAT and CDR2 FQNNGV. The CDR3 has 15 residues.

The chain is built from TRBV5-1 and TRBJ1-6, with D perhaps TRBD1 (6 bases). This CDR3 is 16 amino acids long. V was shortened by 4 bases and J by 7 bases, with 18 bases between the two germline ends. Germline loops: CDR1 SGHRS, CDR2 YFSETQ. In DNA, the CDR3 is TGCGCCAGCAGCGTAGAACAACAGGGTCCCAATTCACCCCTCCACTTT. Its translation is CASSVEQQGPNSPLHF.

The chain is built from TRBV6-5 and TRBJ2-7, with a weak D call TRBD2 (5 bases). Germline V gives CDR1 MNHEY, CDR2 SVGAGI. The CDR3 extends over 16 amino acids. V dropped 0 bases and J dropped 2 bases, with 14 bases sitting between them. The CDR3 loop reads CASSYSKYGGPYEQYF. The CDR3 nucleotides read TGTGCCAGCAGTTACTCGAAATACGGAGGACCCTACGAGCAGTACTTC.

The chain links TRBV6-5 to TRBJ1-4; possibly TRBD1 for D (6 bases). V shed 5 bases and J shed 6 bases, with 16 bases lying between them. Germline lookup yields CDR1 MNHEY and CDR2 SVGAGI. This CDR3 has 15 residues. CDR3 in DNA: TGTGCCAGCAGTCCATACGGGACACTGGATGAAAAACTGTTTTTT. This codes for CASSPYGTLDEKLFF.

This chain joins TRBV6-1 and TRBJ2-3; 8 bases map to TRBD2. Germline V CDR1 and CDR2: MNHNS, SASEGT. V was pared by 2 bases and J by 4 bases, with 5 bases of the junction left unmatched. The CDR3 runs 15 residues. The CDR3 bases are TGTGCCAGCAGTGAATTCGGGGGGGTCGCAGATACGCAGTATTTT. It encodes CASSEFGGVADTQYF.

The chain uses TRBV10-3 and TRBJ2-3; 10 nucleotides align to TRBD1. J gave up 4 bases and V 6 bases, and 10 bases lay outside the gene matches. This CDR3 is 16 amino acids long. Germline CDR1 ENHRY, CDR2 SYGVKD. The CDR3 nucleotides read TGTGCCATCAGCGAACTGGGACAGGGGAGCCCAGATACGCAGTATTTT. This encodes CAISELGQGSPDTQYF.

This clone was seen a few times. CDR3 sequence reads: CAISGGGTDTQYF. The CDR3 coding sequence is TGTGCCATCAGTGGCGGGGGCACAGATACGCAGTATTTT. The genes are TRBV10-3 and TRBJ2-3; TRBD2 might be the D (6 bases). The CDR3 is 13 residues long. Germline V gene data show CDR1 as ENHRY and CDR2 as SYGVKD. V lost 4 bases, J lost 1 base, and 6 bases lay in between.

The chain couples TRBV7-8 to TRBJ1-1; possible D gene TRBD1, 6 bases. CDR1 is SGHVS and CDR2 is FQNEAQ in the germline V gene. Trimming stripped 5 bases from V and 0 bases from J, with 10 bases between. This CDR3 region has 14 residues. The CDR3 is CASSHTGMNTEAFF. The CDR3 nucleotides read TGTGCCAGCAGCCATACAGGGATGAACACTGAAGCTTTCTTT.

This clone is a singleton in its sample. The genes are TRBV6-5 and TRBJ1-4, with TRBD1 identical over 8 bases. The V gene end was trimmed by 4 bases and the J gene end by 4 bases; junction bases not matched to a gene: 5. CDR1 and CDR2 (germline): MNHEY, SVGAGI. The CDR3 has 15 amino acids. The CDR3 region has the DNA TGTGCCAGCAGTTCATTTGGACAGGGTAATGAAAAACTGTTTTTT. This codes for CASSSFGQGNEKLFF.

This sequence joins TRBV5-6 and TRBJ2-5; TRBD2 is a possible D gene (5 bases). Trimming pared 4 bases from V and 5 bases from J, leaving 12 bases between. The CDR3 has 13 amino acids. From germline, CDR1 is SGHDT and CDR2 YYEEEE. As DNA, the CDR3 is TGTGCCAGCAGCGAAAGCGGCTACGAGACCCAGTACTTC. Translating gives CASSESGYETQYF.

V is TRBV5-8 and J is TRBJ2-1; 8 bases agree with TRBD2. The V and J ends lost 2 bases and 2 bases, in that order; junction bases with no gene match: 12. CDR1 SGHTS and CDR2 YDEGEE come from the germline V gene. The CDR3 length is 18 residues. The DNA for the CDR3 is TGTGCCAGCAGCTTCTGGGCTAGCGGGTGGATCACCTACAATGAGCAGTTCTTC. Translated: CASSFWASGWITYNEQFF.

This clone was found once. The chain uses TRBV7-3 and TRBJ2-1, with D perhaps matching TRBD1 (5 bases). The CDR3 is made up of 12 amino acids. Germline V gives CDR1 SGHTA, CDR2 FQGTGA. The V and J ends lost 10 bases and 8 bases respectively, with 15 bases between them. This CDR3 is CAIADSSHEQFF. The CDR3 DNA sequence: TGTGCCATCGCCGACAGCTCCCATGAGCAGTTCTTC.

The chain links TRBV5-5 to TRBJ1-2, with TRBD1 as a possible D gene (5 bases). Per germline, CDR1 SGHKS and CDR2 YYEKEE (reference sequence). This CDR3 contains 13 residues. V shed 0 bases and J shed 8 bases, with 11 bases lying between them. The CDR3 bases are TGTGCCAGCAGCTTGGATTCAGGGAAAGGCTACACCTTC. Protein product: CASSLDSGKGYTF.